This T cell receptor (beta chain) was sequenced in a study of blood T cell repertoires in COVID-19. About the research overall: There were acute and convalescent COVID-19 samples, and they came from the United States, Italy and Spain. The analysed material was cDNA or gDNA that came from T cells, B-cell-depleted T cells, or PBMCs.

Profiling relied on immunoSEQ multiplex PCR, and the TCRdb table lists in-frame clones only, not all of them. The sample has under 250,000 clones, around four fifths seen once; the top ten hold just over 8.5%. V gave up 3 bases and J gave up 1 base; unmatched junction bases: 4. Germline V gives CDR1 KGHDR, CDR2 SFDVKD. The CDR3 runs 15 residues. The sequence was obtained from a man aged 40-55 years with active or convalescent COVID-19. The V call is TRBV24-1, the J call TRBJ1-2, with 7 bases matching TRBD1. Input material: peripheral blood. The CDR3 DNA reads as TGTGCCACCAGTGATACGGGACAGATTAACTATGGCTACACCTTC. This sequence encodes CATSDTGQINYGYTF.